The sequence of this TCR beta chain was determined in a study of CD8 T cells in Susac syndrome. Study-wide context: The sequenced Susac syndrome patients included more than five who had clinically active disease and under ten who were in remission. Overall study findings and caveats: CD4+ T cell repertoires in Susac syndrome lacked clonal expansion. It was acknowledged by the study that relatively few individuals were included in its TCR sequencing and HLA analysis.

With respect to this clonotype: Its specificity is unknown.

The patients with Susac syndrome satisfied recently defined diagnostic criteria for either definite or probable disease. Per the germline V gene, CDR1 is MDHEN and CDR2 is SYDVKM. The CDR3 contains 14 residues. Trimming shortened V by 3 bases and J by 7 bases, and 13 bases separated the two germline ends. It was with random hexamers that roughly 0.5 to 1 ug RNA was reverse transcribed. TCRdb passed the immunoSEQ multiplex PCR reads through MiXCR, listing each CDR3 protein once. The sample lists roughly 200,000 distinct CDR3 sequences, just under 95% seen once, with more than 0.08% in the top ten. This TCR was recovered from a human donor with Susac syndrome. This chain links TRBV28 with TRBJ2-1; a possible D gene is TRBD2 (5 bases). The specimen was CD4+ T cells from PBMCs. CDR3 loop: CASSFGGSVNEQFF. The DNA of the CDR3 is TGTGCCAGCAGTTTCGGTGGTAGCGTAAATGAGCAGTTCTTC.